This T cell receptor (beta chain) was found in a study of blood T cells in healthy people across ages. About the study: About one barcoded beta molecule was captured per two T cells (by template switching). Study-level findings and limits: Naive T cell percentage strongly correlated with TCR beta diversity. Reliance upon unsorted PBMCs precluded definitive naive versus antigen-experienced comparison.

V was clipped by 4 bases and J by 0 bases; unmatched bases: 2. This CDR3 is built from 14 residues. The germline V gene has CDR1 SGHRS and CDR2 YFSETQ. A second PCR, run for roughly 7 to 11 cycles, used a sample-barcoded 5' primer plus a J-beta primer mix. TCRdb independently ran MiXCR on the 5' RACE reads; one entry per CDR3 protein. This table holds about 680,000 distinct CDR3 sequences, roughly 49% found once. About this clonotype itself: The antigen is undetermined.

The receptor was isolated from a woman in her sixties or seventies in good health. The rearrangement links TRBV5-1 to TRBJ2-5, with TRBD1 matching 8 bases. The specimen was blood. CDR3 sequence reads: CASSLGQDQETQYF. The CDR3 bases are TGCGCCAGCAGCCTGGGACAGGACCAAGAGACCCAGTACTTC.